This T cell receptor beta chain is drawn from a study of response to subunit inactivated influenza vaccine listed by TCRdb under 2018. Study-wide context: The study used deep quantitative T cell receptor repertoire profiling to track responses to a trivalent subunit inactivated influenza vaccine.

Broader findings and caveats from the paper: The authors suggested that each seasonal influenza vaccination may recruit only a limited number of new T cells.

Receptor libraries were prepared by RT-PCR. Sequencing took place on an Illumina HiSeq 2500. The public reads were reanalyzed by TCRdb: fastp trimming at Q25, MiXCR alignment, in-frame beta chains only. Entries that share a CDR3 protein sequence are merged under the most common genes and DNA. For this sample there are some 150,000 distinct CDR3 sequences; roughly 12% appear just once. The ten largest make up less than 30% of the sample. The CDR3 starts with the cysteine, ends with the phenylalanine, and has 15 residues. The DNA shown is the 45-base CDR3, in frame from base 1. The germline V gene sets CDR1 to MNHNS and CDR2 to SASEGT. V lost 6 bases and J lost 6 bases, and the count of bases not matched to a germline gene is 10. A word on this clonotype: The antigen it recognizes is unknown. No much larger clone is present one base from it, and per-base qualities are unavailable.

Separately, the same data were catalogued under a study of T cells expressing NK-cell markers. The second paper further reports: TCR beta cDNA libraries were prepared using 5'RACE template switching, which introduced a universal primer site and unique molecular identifiers. Fewer than ten donors provided sorted CD3+CD56+NKG2C+, CD3+CD56+NKG2C- and CD3+CD56-NKG2C+ T-cell subsets, whose TCR beta-chain repertoires were profiled. Among the eight sequenced donors, only one was HCMV-seronegative, while the other seven were HCMV-seropositive. In several experiments an anti-gammadeltaTCR antibody was added to restrict sorting to alphabetaTCR-expressing T cells. In six donors, the dominant CD3+CD56+NKG2C+ clonotypes were found to rank among the top 10 CD8+ clonotypes and to make up about 1.0-7.5% of CD8+ T cells. Those dominant clonotypes were again the most abundant among CD3+CD56-NKG2C+ cells in a handful of donors, at about 25-60.1%. It remained unclear whether the expanded NKG2C-expressing T cell clones were specific for HCMV antigens. The study sequenced eight donors, all healthy volunteers chosen at random: three men and five women. HCMV-specific IgG was detected in serum with a commercial ELISA kit to determine HCMV serostatus. Ficoll density gradient centrifugation was used to isolate peripheral blood mononuclear cells from blood. Magnetic immunoseparation with Miltenyi isolation kits was used to isolate CD4+ and CD8+ T cells from PBMC. cDNA synthesis was primed from the TCR beta constant segment and was followed by two successive PCR amplification steps. Sequencing of the libraries produced 2 x 150 bp reads on Illumina HiSeq 2000/2500, MiSeq or NextSeq. MIGEC handled demultiplexing of the reads and grouping by UMI, while MiTCR was used to assemble and quantify clonotypes. To exclude erroneous sequences, any TCR cDNA sequence not supported by at least two reads was discarded. The tcR package was used for downstream repertoire analysis, and clonotypes were matched between fractions using CDR3 nucleotide sequence together with V segment. VDJmatch was used to annotate antigen specificity against VDJdb, with one amino acid substitution in CDR3 permitted.

The receptor was isolated from a man between 45 and 60 years old who received an inactivated influenza vaccine. Donor details come from another sample of the same person, matched by shared clones. The material sequenced was CD8+ T cells sorted from PBMCs, taken 11 to 12 days after vaccination. The sequence links TRBV6-1 to TRBJ2-1; TRBD2 aligns with 8 central bases. The base sequence is TGTGCCAGCAGCCACCTGGCTAGCGGGTTCAATGAGCAGTTCTTC. This codes for CASSHLASGFNEQFF.